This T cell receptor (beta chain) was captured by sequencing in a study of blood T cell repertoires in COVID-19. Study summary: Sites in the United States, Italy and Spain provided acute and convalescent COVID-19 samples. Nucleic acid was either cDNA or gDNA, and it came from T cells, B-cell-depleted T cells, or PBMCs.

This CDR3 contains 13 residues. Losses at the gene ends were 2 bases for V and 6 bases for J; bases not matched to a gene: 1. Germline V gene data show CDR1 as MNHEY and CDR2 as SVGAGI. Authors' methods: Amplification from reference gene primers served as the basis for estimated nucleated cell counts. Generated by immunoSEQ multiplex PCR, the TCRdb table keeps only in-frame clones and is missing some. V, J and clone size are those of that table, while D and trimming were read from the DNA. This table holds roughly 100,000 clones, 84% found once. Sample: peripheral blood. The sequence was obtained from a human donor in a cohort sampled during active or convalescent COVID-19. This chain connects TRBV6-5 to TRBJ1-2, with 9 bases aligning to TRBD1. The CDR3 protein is CASSYGTGNGYTF. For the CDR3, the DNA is TGTGCCAGCAGTTACGGGACAGGGAATGGCTACACCTTC.